The rows below give T cell receptor beta chains drawn from one sample of a study of shared clonotypes between healthy human individuals. Some clones are missing from TCRdb's copy, which holds only in-frame ones; the method was immunoSEQ multiplex PCR. The sample consists of millions of clones, about 92% of them appearing once. The material sequenced was naive CD4+ T cells sorted from blood. These receptors all stem from a man aged 18-30 years in good health. Each CDR3 is given with its conserved first and last residue. A D gene is named only where the DNA matches it firmly. Some rows have no size entry. The others give once, few or many, or a class for an expanded clone.

DNA: TGTGCCAGCAGCCAGGGGACTAGCGGGACCTACGAGCAGTACTTC
CDR3: CASSQGTSGTYEQYF
D: TRBD2
V: TRBV7-2
size: -
J: TRBJ2-7

DNA: TGTGCCAGCAGTACTTCTTCGGGGTTTGGCTACACCTTC
CDR3: CASSTSSGFGYTF
D: -
V: TRBV27
size: -
J: TRBJ1-2

DNA: TGCGCCAGCAGCTTGGGGGACAGAATAGAGACCCAGTACTTC
CDR3: CASSLGDRIETQYF
D: TRBD1
V: TRBV5-1
size: -
J: TRBJ2-5

DNA: TGTGCCAGTGGAGGTGGAGGGTTAGGCAATCAGCCCCAGCATTTT
CDR3: CASGGGGLGNQPQHF
D: -
V: TRBV27
size: -
J: TRBJ1-5

DNA: TGTGCCAGCCGGGGGGTTTACAATGAGCAGTTCTTC
CDR3: CASRGVYNEQFF
D: TRBD2
V: TRBV7-9
size: -
J: TRBJ2-1

DNA: TGTGCCAGCAGCTTAGTTCGGACAGGGGTCTACGAGCAGTACTTC
CDR3: CASSLVRTGVYEQYF
D: TRBD1
V: TRBV11-2
size: -
J: TRBJ2-7

DNA: TGTGCCTGGAGGCCACCTGTTGGGCAGGCAACTAATGAAAAACTGTTTTTT
CDR3: CAWRPPVGQATNEKLFF
D: -
V: TRBV30
size: -
J: TRBJ1-4

DNA: TGTGCCAGCAGCCCCATAGGTGGGCGCGCGGGAGGGTCTAATAACAATGAGCAGTTCTTC
CDR3: CASSPIGGRAGGSNNNEQFF
D: TRBD2
V: TRBV5-4
size: -
J: TRBJ2-1

DNA: TGTGCCAGCAGCGTGAGACTAGCGGGGGCAGAGACCCAGTACTTC
CDR3: CASSVRLAGAETQYF
D: TRBD2
V: TRBV2
size: -
J: TRBJ2-5

DNA: TGTGCCAGCAGTTACTCGGGCGGGATTTCCTACGAGCAGTACTTC
CDR3: CASSYSGGISYEQYF
D: -
V: TRBV6-5
size: -
J: TRBJ2-7

DNA: TGTGCCAGCAGTTCCTTAGGGGACAATGAGCAGTTCTTC
CDR3: CASSSLGDNEQFF
D: -
V: TRBV21-1
size: -
J: TRBJ2-1

DNA: TGCGCCAGCAGCCAAGTTCTGCAATACGAGCAGTACTTC
CDR3: CASSQVLQYEQYF
D: -
V: TRBV4-3
size: -
J: TRBJ2-7

DNA: TGTGCCAGCAGTTTAAGGGCAGGTACCTATGGCTACACCTTC
CDR3: CASSLRAGTYGYTF
D: -
V: TRBV28
size: few
J: TRBJ1-2

DNA: TGTGCCAGCAGTTACGCCGGGACAGAGTACGAGCAGTACTTC
CDR3: CASSYAGTEYEQYF
D: TRBD1
V: TRBV6-5
size: -
J: TRBJ2-7

DNA: TGTGCTAGCAGCTTAGCGGGGGGCCCAGGGGAGCAGTACTTC
CDR3: CASSLAGGPGEQYF
D: TRBD2
V: TRBV7-7
size: -
J: TRBJ2-7

DNA: TGTGCCAGCAGTCCAACCGGGACAGGAGATTACGAGCAGTACTTC
CDR3: CASSPTGTGDYEQYF
D: TRBD1
V: TRBV6-5
size: -
J: TRBJ2-7

DNA: TGCGCCAGCAGTGACCCTGGGACTTCCGATACGCAGTATTTT
CDR3: CASSDPGTSDTQYF
D: -
V: TRBV10-1
size: -
J: TRBJ2-3

DNA: TGCGCCAGCAGTGATCTAGAAACCTACGAGCAGTACTTC
CDR3: CASSDLETYEQYF
D: -
V: TRBV10-1
size: -
J: TRBJ2-7

DNA: TGTGCCAGCAGTGTCGGGCTACACTCCTACGAGCAGTACTTC
CDR3: CASSVGLHSYEQYF
D: -
V: TRBV6-1
size: -
J: TRBJ2-7

DNA: TGTGCCATCAGCGACCTGGGACAGGGGGCCCATGAGCAGTTCTTC
CDR3: CAISDLGQGAHEQFF
D: TRBD1
V: TRBV10-3
size: -
J: TRBJ2-1

DNA: TGTGCCAGCAGCGTAGTAGCGGCGCTGCCCCAGCATTTT
CDR3: CASSVVAALPQHF
D: -
V: TRBV9
size: -
J: TRBJ1-5

DNA: TGCGCCAGCAGCTTCGGGACGGGGGTCGGCGAGCAGTACTTC
CDR3: CASSFGTGVGEQYF
D: -
V: TRBV5-1
size: once
J: TRBJ2-7

DNA: TGTGCCATCAGTGGAGGACTAGCGGACAATGAGCAGTTCTTC
CDR3: CAISGGLADNEQFF
D: TRBD2
V: TRBV10-3
size: -
J: TRBJ2-1

DNA: TGTGCCAGCAGCTCCCCGGGACAGGGGAACACCGGGGAGCTGTTTTTT
CDR3: CASSSPGQGNTGELFF
D: TRBD1
V: TRBV7-6
size: -
J: TRBJ2-2

DNA: TGTGCCAGCAGCGTAGCAGTAGGCGGGAGTAAGGACAATGAGCAGTTCTTC
CDR3: CASSVAVGGSKDNEQFF
D: TRBD2
V: TRBV9
size: -
J: TRBJ2-1

DNA: TGTGCCAGCTCACCGTCACGGATGAACACCGGGGAGCTGTTTTTT
CDR3: CASSPSRMNTGELFF
D: -
V: TRBV18
size: -
J: TRBJ2-2

DNA: TGTGCCAGCAGTGAAGTGGGAATTAGCAATCAGCCCCAGCATTTT
CDR3: CASSEVGISNQPQHF
D: -
V: TRBV2
size: -
J: TRBJ1-5

DNA: TGTGCCAGCAGCAAGGAGGGACAGTTCTCCTACGAGCAGTACTTC
CDR3: CASSKEGQFSYEQYF
D: -
V: TRBV5-5
size: -
J: TRBJ2-7

DNA: TGTGCCAGCAGTACAGGGGACAGGGCCAATTCACCCCTCCACTTT
CDR3: CASSTGDRANSPLHF
D: TRBD1
V: TRBV7-9
size: -
J: TRBJ1-6

DNA: TGTGCCAGCAGCGTAGTTAACAGGGGGGATTACACCTTC
CDR3: CASSVVNRGDYTF
D: TRBD1
V: TRBV9
size: -
J: TRBJ1-2

DNA: TGCAGTGCTAGAGGGTACGAGCAGTACTTC
CDR3: CSARGYEQYF
D: -
V: TRBV20-1
size: -
J: TRBJ2-7

DNA: TGTGCCAGCTCACCACCAGGGTTGGCTAACTATGGCTACACCTTC
CDR3: CASSPPGLANYGYTF
D: -
V: TRBV18
size: -
J: TRBJ1-2

DNA: TGTGCCATCAGTGAGGCCAGTATCTCCTACAATGAGCAGTTCTTC
CDR3: CAISEASISYNEQFF
D: -
V: TRBV10-3
size: -
J: TRBJ2-1

DNA: TGTGCCAGCAGTTACAGTGCGGCCCCAGCCAATTCACCCCTCCACTTT
CDR3: CASSYSAAPANSPLHF
D: -
V: TRBV6-6
size: -
J: TRBJ1-6

DNA: TGTGCCAGCAGCTATCCCTCGTCAGGGGTCGGCACAGATACGCAGTATTTT
CDR3: CASSYPSSGVGTDTQYF
D: -
V: TRBV5-6
size: once
J: TRBJ2-3

DNA: TGTGCCAGCAGGCGACAGGGTCTCTCTGGAAACACCATATATTTT
CDR3: CASRRQGLSGNTIYF
D: TRBD1
V: TRBV6-1
size: -
J: TRBJ1-3

DNA: TGTGCCAGCAGCCAGACCCTATCAGGTGAAAAACTGTTTTTT
CDR3: CASSQTLSGEKLFF
D: -
V: TRBV11-2
size: -
J: TRBJ1-4

DNA: TGTGCCAGCAGCTTTACCGGGACAGGGGTTTATGGACAAGAGACCCAGTACTTC
CDR3: CASSFTGTGVYGQETQYF
D: TRBD1
V: TRBV11-2
size: once
J: TRBJ2-5

DNA: TGTGCCTGGAGTGGTGGATCCGCCGGTCAGCCCCAGCATTTT
CDR3: CAWSGGSAGQPQHF
D: -
V: TRBV30
size: -
J: TRBJ1-5

DNA: TGCGCCAGCAGCCATAGCGGGGGGGCCGGGGAGACCCAGTACTTC
CDR3: CASSHSGGAGETQYF
D: TRBD2
V: TRBV5-1
size: -
J: TRBJ2-5

DNA: TGCGCCAGCAGCAGGACAGGGGCGCCAAGCTACAATGAGCAGTTCTTC
CDR3: CASSRTGAPSYNEQFF
D: TRBD1
V: TRBV5-1
size: once
J: TRBJ2-1

DNA: TGTGCCAGCAGTGGACGACAGGGGACAGGGGTCGAGCAGTACTTC
CDR3: CASSGRQGTGVEQYF
D: TRBD1
V: TRBV6-1
size: -
J: TRBJ2-7

DNA: TGTGCCAGTAGTCTAGCGGGAGGTCCCTACGAGCAGTACTTC
CDR3: CASSLAGGPYEQYF
D: TRBD2
V: TRBV19
size: -
J: TRBJ2-7

DNA: TGTGCCAGCAACGGACTAGCGGGAGGGCCTTTAGATACGCAGTATTTT
CDR3: CASNGLAGGPLDTQYF
D: TRBD2
V: TRBV2
size: -
J: TRBJ2-3

DNA: TGTGCCAGCAGCTTATTAGGGGATCAGCCCCAGCATTTT
CDR3: CASSLLGDQPQHF
D: -
V: TRBV7-2
size: -
J: TRBJ1-5